This T cell receptor (beta chain) derives from a study of human T cells and chemical hapten exposure (dated by TCRdb to 2020 to 2023). With respect to the entire study: Libraries were pooled for sequencing, and per-sample TCR yields varied mainly because of small differences in library volumes within the pool. Peripheral blood TCR repertoire changes were tracked in vivo in alopecia patients during primary and secondary sensitization to the hapten diphenylcyclopropenone (DPC). Both TCR alpha and TCR beta chains were sequenced from each blood RNA sample. The study at large found these results: No change with DPC sensitization was found in the number of TCRs above 1 in 1000 frequency, and no evidence of global repertoire structure alterations was found. Repeated subsampling changed both the strength of the expansion versus patch-test correlation and the threshold at which that correlation became significant.

Explained via the paper, the time point label denotes: healthy volunteer bleed at 6 weeks. Unfractionated whole blood was collected in Tempus Blood RNA tubes, and total RNA was extracted from that blood. Roughly five healthy volunteers acted as controls for TCR sequencing and had blood drawn at day 0, 2 weeks and 6 weeks. The library relied on RACE. The sequencer listed for this sample is NextSeq 500. Library preparation attached unique molecular identifiers to individual cDNA molecules for quantitative, reproducible TCR counting. The study's processing was this. The median number of TCRs per sample was over 95,000, ranging from 23,224 to 690,600. The Decombinator software suite was used to annotate V, J and CDR3 in the TCR reads. For the PS versus PT1 abundance plots, all samples were subsampled to the same number of TCRs (28,000). TCRs were defined as expanded if absent before sensitization and observed at least eight times at the 2-week time point. TCRdb trimmed public reads at Q25 via fastp, called clones via MiXCR and kept in-frame beta chains. Rows merge per CDR3 protein into single entries with the most common DNA and genes. It is TCRdb's table, rather than the study itself, that gives the V and J calls and clone size. Here the sample has under 45,000 distinct CDR3 sequences; less than 5.5% occur a single time. Roughly 13% of the sample is in the top ten clones.

This clonotype appeared a few times. Its antigen has not been determined. Per-base quality was not reported, and no clone a single base away is much larger than it. This sequence originates from a human donor in good health. Some clones in this sample may be carry-over from other donors' samples. Sequenced sample: whole blood.

CDR3 reads: CASSGPNEKLFF. The sequenced DNA: TGTGCCAGCAGCGGGCCGAATGAAAAACTGTTTTTT. The V gene is TRBV2 and the J gene is TRBJ1-4, with the D gene uncertain. The junction shows trimming of 6 bases on V and 5 bases on J, plus 7 bases between the germline ends. From the cysteine through the phenylalanine, the CDR3 covers 12 amino acids. Only the CDR3 region is kept as DNA, spanning 36 bases read in frame from base 1. CDR1 and CDR2 are read off the germline V gene as SNHLY and FYNNEI.